The 4 T cell receptor beta chains below were found in one sample sequenced in a study of tumor and adjacent non-tumor tissue in lung cancer. RNA was extracted from bulk tissue without any cell sorting. More than 3 cm separated this lung sample from the edge of the tumor. Three rounds of nested PCR, following a modified ARM-PCR protocol, produced the TCRbeta library. TCRdb ran MiXCR on the multiplex PCR reads and lists one entry per CDR3 protein. The sample shows some 97,000 distinct CDR3 sequences, approximately 65% of them seen only once. Material for sequencing was distant non-tumor lung tissue. The receptors were sampled from a man aged 30 to 39 with non-small cell lung cancer.

Turning to this clonotype: A read error may produce the germline difference seen at one junction end. V gene TRBV11-2 combines with J gene TRBJ2-2; 7 bases are a match to TRBD2. In germline, CDR1 is SGHAT, CDR2 FQNNGV. This CDR3 has 15 residues. The CDR3 nucleotides are TGTGCCAGCTCGGCCACCAGCGGGAACAGCGGGGAGCTGTTTTTT. This codes for CASSATSGNSGELFF.

This clonotype was observed many times. The rearrangement joins TRBV5-4 to TRBJ2-7, with 8 bases that match TRBD1. This CDR3 has 15 residues. The J segment lost 1 base and the V segment lost 0 bases, leaving 3 bases of the junction unmatched. Per the germline V gene, CDR1 is SGHNT and CDR2 is YYREEE (reference sequence). The DNA of the CDR3 is TGTGCCAGCAGCTTGGGTGGACAGGGATCCTACGAGCAGTACTTC. It specifies CASSLGGQGSYEQYF.

As to this clonotype: This may be a read error, as it is one base from a much larger clone. This chain uses TRBV10-3 with TRBJ1-2; 10 bases line up with TRBD1. CDR3 length equals 13 residues. Losses at the gene ends were 5 bases for V and 5 bases for J; bases not matched to a gene: 2. Looked up from germline, CDR1 is ENHRY and CDR2 is SYGVKD. The CDR3 region is CAISKGQGYGYTF. The CDR3 bases are TGTGCCATCAGTAAGGGACAGGGGTATGGCTACACCTTC.

The chain carries TRBV12-3 or TRBV12-4 and TRBJ2-7, with D unresolved. The CDR3 covers 11 residues. Trimming removed 9 bases from V and 6 bases from J, with 12 bases in between. CDR3 nucleotides: TGTGCCAGTACTTCCAGTAGCGAGCAGTACTTC. Its protein is CASTSSSEQYF.